A single T cell receptor beta chain is shown here with its context. Its antigen remains unknown. The sample belongs to a study of early T cells in non-severe SARS-CoV-2 infection. Study findings and constraints: Anti-spike CD8 responses were favored in VDJdb matching, and private and CD4 specificities were missed.

V was cut by 4 bases and J by 4 bases, with 16 bases left in between. The CDR3 consists of 16 residues. Germline values: CDR1 SGHTA, CDR2 FQGTGA. The TCR library protocol was used to attach unique molecular identifiers. These identifiers were attached to individual cDNA molecules. TCRdb redid the calling of the 5' RACE reads with MiXCR, one entry per CDR3 protein. The table includes some 62,000 distinct CDR3 sequences, roughly 8.8% detected once. The material sequenced was whole blood. This chain connects TRBV7-3 to TRBJ2-2; the D gene is possibly TRBD1 (6 bases). The source of this sequence is an adult who was a healthcare worker with PCR-confirmed SARS-CoV-2 infection or an uninfected control (not recorded which). Written as DNA, the CDR3 is TGTGCCAGCAGCTCCCTTCAGGGACAATTCACCGGGGAGCTGTTTTTT. It yields the protein CASSSLQGQFTGELFF.